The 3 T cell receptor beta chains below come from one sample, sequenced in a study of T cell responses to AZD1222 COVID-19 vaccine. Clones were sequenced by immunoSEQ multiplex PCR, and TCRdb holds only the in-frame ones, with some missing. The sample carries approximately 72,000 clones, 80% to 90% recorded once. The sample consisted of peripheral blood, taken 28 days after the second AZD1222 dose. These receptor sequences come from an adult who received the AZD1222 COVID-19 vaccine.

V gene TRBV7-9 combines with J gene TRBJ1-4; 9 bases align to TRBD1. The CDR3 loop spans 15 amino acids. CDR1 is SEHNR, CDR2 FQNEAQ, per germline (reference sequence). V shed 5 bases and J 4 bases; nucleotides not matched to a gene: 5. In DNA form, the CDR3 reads TGTGCCAGCAGCCCGACAGGGGGACTTAATGAAAAACTGTTTTTT. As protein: CASSPTGGLNEKLFF. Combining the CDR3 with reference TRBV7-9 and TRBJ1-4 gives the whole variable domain DTGVSQNPRHKITKRGQNVTFRCDPISEHNRLYWYRQTLGQGPEFLTYFQNEAQLEKSRLLSDRFSAERPKGSFSTLEIQRTEQGDSAMYLCASSPTGGLNEKLFFGSGTQLSVL.

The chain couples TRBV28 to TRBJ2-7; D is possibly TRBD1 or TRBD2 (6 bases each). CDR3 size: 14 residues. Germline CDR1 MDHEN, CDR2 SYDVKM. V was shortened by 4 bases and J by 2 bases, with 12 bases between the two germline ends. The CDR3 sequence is CASSSGGSTYEQYF. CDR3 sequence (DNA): TGTGCCAGCAGTTCCGGGGGCTCAACCTACGAGCAGTACTTC.

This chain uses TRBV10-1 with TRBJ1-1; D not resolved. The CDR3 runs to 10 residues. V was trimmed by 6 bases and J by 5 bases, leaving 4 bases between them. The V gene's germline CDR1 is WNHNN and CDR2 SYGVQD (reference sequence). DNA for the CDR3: TGCGCCAGCAGGGGAACTGAAGCTTTCTTT. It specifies CASRGTEAFF.